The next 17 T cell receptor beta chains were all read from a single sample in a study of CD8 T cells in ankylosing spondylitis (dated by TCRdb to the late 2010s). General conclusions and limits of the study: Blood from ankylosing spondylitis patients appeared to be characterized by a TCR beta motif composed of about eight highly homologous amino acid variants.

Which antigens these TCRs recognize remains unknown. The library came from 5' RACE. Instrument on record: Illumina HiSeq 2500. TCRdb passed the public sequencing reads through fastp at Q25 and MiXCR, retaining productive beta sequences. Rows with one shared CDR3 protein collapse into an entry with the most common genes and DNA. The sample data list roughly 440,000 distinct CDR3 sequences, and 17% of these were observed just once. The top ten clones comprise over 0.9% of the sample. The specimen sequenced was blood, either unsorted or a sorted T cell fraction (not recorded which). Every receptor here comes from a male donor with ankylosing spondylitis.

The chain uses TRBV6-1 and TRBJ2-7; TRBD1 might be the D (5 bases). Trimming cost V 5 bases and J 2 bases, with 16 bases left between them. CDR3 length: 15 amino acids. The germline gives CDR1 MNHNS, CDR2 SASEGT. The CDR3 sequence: CASSRTKGNPYEQYF. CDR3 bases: TGTGCCAGCAGTCGGACCAAGGGGAATCCCTACGAGCAGTACTTC.

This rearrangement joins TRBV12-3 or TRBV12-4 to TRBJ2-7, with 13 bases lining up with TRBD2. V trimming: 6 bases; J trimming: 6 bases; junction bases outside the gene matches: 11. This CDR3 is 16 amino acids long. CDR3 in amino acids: CASSGLAGVPPSEQYF. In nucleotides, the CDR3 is TGTGCCAGCAGCGGACTAGCGGGAGTTCCCCCAAGCGAGCAGTACTTC.

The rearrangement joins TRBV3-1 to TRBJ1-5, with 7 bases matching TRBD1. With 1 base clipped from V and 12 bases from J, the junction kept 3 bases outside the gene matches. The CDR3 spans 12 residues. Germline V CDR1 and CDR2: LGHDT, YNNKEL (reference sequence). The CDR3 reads CASSQGQGGQHF. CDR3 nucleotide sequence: TGTGCCAGCAGCCAAGGACAGGGTGGCCAGCATTTT.

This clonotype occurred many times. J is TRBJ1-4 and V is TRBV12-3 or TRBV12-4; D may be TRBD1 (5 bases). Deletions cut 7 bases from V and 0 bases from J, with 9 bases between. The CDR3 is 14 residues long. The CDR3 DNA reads TGTGCCAGCAAACTCAGGGCAACTAATGAAAAACTGTTTTTT. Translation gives CASKLRATNEKLFF.

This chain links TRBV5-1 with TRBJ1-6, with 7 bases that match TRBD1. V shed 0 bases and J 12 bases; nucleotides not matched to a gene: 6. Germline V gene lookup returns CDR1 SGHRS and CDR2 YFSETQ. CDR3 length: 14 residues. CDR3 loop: CASSLGQGMVPLHF. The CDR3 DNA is TGCGCCAGCAGCTTGGGACAGGGTATGGTACCCCTCCACTTT.

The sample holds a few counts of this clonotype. CDR3 nucleotide sequence: TGTGCCAGCAGTCCACACAGGGGGCAGGCAGGAAACGAGCAGTACTTC. This sequence encodes CASSPHRGQAGNEQYF. The chain recombines TRBV28 with TRBJ2-7; the match to TRBD1 covers 9 bases. In germline, CDR1 is MDHEN, CDR2 SYDVKM. The CDR3 is 16 amino acids. V lost 5 bases, J lost 5 bases, and 13 bases stayed unmatched.

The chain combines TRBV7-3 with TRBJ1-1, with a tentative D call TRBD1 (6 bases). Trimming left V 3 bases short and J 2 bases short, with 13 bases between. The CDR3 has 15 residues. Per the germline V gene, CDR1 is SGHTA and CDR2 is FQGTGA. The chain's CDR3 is CASSLTGQLNTEAFF. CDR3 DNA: TGTGCCAGCAGCTTGACGGGACAACTAAACACTGAAGCTTTCTTT.

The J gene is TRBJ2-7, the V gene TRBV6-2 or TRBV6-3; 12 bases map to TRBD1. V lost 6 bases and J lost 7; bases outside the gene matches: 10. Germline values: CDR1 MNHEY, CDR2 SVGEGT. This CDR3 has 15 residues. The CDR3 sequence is CASRTNRDRGHEQYF. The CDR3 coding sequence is TGTGCCAGCAGAACGAACCGGGACAGGGGGCATGAGCAGTACTTC.

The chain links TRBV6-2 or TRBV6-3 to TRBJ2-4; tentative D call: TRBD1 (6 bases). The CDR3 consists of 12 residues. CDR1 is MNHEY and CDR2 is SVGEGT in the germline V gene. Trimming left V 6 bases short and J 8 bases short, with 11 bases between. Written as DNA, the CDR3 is TGTGCCAGCAGAGACAGGTCTGACATTCAGTACTTC. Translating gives CASRDRSDIQYF.

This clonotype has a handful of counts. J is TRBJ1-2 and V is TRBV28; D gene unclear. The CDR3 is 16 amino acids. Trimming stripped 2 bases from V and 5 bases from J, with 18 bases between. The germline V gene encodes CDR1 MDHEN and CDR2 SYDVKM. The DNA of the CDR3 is TGTGCCAGCAGTTTAGTCCATTCAGGAATTCCATATGGCTACACCTTC. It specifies CASSLVHSGIPYGYTF.

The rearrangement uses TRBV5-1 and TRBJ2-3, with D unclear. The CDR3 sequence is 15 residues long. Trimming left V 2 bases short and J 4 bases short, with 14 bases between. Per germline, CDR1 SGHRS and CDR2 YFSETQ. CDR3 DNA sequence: TGCGCCAGCAGCTTCGGACCGACCCCGCCAGATACGCAGTATTTT. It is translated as CASSFGPTPPDTQYF.

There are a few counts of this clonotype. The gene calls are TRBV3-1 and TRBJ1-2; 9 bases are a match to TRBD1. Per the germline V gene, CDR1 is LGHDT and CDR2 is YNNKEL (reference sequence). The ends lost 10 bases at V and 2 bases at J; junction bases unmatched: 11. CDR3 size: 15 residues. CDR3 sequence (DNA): TGTGCCACTGGGGGACAGGGAGCTTCGAACTATGGCTACACCTTC. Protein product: CATGGQGASNYGYTF.

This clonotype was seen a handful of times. As DNA, the CDR3 is TGCGCCAGCAGCTTGGGGCAGGGGTGGACCTACGAGCAGTACTTC. It is translated as CASSLGQGWTYEQYF. The V gene is TRBV5-1, the J gene TRBJ2-7; weak D call: TRBD1 (6 bases). Trimming pared 0 bases from V and 2 bases from J, leaving 12 bases between. This CDR3 contains 15 residues. Germline CDR1 reads SGHRS; CDR2 reads YFSETQ.

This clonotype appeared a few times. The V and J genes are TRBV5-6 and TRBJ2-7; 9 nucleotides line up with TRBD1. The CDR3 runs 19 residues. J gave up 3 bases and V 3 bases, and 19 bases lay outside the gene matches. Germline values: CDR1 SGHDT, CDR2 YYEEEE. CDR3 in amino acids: CASSSRTGAFAGVNYEQYF. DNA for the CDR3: TGTGCCAGCAGCTCGAGGACAGGGGCTTTCGCGGGAGTTAACTACGAGCAGTACTTC.

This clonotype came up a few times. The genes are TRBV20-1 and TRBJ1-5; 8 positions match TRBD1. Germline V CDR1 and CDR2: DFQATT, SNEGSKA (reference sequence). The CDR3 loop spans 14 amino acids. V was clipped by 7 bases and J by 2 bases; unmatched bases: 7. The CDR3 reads CSVKQGGGNQPQHF. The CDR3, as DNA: TGCAGTGTTAAACAGGGGGGTGGCAATCAGCCCCAGCATTTT.

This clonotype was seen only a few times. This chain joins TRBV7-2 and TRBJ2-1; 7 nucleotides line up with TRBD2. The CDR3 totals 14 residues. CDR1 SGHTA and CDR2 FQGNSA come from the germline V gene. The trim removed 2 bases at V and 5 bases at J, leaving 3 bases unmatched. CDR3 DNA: TGTGCCAGCAGCTTACCTAGCGGCCACAATGAGCAGTTCTTC. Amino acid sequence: CASSLPSGHNEQFF. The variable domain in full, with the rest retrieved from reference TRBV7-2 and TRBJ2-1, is GAGVSQSPSNKVTEKGKDVELRCDPISGHTALYWYRQSLGQGLEFLIYFQGNSAPDKSGLPSDRFSAERTGGSVSTLTIQRTQQEDSAVYLCASSLPSGHNEQFFGPGTRLTVL.

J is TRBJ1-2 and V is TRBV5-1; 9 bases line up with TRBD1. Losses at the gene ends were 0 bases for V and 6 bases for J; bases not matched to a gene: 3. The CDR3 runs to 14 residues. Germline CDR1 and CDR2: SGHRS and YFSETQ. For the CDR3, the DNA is TGCGCCAGCAGCTTGGGAGGGACAGGGCATGGCTACACCTTC. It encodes CASSLGGTGHGYTF. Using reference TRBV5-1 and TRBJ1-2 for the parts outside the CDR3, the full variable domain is KAGVTQTPRYLIKTRGQQVTLSCSPISGHRSVSWYQQTPGQGLQFLFEYFSETQRNKGNFPGRFSGRQFSNSRSEMNVSTLELGDSALYLCASSLGGTGHGYTFGSGTRLTVV.